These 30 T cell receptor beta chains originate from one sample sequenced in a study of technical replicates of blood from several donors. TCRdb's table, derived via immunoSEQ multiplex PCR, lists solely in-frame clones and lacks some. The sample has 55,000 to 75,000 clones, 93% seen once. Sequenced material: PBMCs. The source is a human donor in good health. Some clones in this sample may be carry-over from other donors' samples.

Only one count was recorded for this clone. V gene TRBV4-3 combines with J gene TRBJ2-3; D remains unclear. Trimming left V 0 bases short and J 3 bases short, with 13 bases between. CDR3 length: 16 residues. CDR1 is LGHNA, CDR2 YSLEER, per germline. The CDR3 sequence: CASSQDYTRVTDTQYF. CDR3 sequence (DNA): TGCGCCAGCAGCCAAGATTATACCCGGGTAACAGATACGCAGTATTTT.

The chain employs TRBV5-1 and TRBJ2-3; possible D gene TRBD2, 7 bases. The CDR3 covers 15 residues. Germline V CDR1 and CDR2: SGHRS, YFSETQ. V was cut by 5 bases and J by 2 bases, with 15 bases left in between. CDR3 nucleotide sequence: TGCGCCAGCAGTTGGGGGGGGCCGCTCACAGATACGCAGTATTTT. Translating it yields CASSWGGPLTDTQYF. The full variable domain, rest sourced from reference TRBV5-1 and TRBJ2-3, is KAGVTQTPRYLIKTRGQQVTLSCSPISGHRSVSWYQQTPGQGLQFLFEYFSETQRNKGNFPGRFSGRQFSNSRSEMNVSTLELGDSALYLCASSWGGPLTDTQYFGPGTRLTVL.

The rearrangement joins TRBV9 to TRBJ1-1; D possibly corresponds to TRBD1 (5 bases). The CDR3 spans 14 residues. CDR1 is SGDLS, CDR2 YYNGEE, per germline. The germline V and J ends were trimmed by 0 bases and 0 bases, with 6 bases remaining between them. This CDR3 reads CASSVGTMNTEAFF. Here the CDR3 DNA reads TGTGCCAGCAGCGTAGGGACAATGAACACTGAAGCTTTCTTT.

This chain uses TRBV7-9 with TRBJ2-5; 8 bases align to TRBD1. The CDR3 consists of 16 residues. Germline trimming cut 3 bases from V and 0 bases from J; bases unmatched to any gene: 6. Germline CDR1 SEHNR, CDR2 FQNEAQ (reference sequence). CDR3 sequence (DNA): TGTGCCAGCAGCTTGTGGACAGGGCCCAACCAAGAGACCCAGTACTTC. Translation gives CASSLWTGPNQETQYF.

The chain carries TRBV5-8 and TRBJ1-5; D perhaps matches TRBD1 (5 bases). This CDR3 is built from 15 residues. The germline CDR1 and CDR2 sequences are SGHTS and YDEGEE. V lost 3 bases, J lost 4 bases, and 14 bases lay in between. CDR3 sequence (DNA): TGTGCCAGCAGCTCTTCTGACAGCTTTAATCAGCCCCAGCATTTT. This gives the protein CASSSSDSFNQPQHF.

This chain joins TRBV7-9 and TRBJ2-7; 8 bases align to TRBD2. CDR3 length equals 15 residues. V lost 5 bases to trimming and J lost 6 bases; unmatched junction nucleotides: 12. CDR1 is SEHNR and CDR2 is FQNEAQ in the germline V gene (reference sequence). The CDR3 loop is CASSRGGPYPPEQYF. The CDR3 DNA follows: TGTGCCAGCAGCCGCGGGGGGCCTTACCCCCCCGAGCAGTACTTC.

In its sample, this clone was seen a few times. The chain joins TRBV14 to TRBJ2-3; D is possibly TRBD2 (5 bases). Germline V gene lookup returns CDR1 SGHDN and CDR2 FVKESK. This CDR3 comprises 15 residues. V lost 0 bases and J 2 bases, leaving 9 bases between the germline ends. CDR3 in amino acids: CASSQDDYYTDTQYF. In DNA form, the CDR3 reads TGTGCCAGCAGCCAAGATGACTACTACACAGATACGCAGTATTTT. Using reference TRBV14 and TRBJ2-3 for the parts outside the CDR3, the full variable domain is EAGVTQFPSHSVIEKGQTVTLRCDPISGHDNLYWYRRVMGKEIKFLLHFVKESKQDESGMPNNRFLAERTGGTYSTLKVQPAELEDSGVYFCASSQDDYYTDTQYFGPGTRLTVL.

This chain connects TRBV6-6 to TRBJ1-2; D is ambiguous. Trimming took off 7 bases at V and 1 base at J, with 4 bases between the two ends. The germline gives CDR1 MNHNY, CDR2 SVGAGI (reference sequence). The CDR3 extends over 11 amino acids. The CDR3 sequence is CASNSNYGYTF. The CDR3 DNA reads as TGTGCCAGCAACAGTAACTATGGCTACACCTTC.

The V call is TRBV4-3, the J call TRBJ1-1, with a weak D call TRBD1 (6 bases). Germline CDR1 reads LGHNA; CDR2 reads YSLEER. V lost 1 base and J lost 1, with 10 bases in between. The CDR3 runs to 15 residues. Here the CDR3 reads CASSQGQGQNTEAFF. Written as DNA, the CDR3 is TGCGCCAGCAGCCAAGGTCAGGGACAGAACACTGAAGCTTTCTTT.

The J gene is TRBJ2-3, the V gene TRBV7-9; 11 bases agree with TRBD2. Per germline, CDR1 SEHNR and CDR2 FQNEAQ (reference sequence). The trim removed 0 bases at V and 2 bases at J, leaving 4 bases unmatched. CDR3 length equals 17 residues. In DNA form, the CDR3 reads TGTGCCAGCAGCTTAGCCCCACTAGCGGGAGCCACAGATACGCAGTATTTT. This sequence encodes CASSLAPLAGATDTQYF.

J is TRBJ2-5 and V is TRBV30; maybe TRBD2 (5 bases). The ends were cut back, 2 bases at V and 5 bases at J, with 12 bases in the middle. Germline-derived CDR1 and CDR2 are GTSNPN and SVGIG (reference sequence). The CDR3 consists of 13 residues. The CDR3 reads CAWSLGVGETQYF. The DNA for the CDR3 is TGTGCCTGGAGTCTGGGAGTTGGCGAGACCCAGTACTTC.

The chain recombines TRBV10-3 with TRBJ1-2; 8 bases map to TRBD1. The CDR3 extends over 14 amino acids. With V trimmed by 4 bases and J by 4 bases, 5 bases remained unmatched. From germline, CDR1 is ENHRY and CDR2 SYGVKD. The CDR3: CAISVDRGGYGYTF. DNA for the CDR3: TGTGCCATCAGTGTAGACAGGGGCGGCTATGGCTACACCTTC.

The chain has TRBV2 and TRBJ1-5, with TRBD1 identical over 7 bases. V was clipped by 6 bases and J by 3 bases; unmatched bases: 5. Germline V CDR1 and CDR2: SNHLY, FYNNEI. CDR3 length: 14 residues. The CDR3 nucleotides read TGTGCCAGCAGCGCGGGACAGCACAATCAGCCCCAGCATTTT. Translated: CASSAGQHNQPQHF.

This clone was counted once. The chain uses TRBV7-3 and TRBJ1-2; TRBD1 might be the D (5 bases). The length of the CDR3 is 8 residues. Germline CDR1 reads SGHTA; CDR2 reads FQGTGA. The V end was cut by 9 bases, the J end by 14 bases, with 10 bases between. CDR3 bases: TGTGCCAGGGGAGGGGAGACCTTC. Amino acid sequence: CARGGETF.

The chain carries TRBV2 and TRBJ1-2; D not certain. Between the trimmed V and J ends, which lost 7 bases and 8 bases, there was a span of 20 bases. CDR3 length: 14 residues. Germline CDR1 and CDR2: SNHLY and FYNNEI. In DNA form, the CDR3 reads TGTGCCAGCAATCCCCAGGCTCGCCATAGGGGCTACACCTTC. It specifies CASNPQARHRGYTF.

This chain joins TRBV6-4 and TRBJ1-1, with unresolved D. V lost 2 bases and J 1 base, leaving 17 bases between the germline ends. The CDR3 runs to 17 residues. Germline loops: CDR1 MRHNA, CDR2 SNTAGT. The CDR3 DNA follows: TGTGCCAGCAGTGACACCCTCATTGGCCGCAAGAACACTGAAGCTTTCTTT. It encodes CASSDTLIGRKNTEAFF.

CDR3 protein: CASRGLAAKQFF. DNA of the CDR3: TGTGCCAGCAGAGGACTAGCAGCTAAGCAGTTCTTC. The rearrangement uses TRBV6-5 and TRBJ2-1; 8 positions agree with TRBD2. CDR1 and CDR2 (germline): MNHEY, SVGAGI. V shed 6 bases, J shed 11 bases, and the junction held 6 bases outside the gene matches. This CDR3 spans 12 amino acids.

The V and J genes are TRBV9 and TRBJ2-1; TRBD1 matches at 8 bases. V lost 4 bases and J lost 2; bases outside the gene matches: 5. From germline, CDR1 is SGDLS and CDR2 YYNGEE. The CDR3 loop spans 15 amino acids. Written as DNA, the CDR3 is TGTGCCAGCAGCCTCCAGGGGGCCCCCTACAATGAGCAGTTCTTC. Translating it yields CASSLQGAPYNEQFF.

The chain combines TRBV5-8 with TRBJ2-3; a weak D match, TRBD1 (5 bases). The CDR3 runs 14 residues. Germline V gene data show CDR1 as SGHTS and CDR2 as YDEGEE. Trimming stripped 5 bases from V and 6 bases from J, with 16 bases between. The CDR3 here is CASSSGFSLDTQYF. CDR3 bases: TGTGCCAGCAGTTCAGGGTTTAGTTTGGATACGCAGTATTTT.

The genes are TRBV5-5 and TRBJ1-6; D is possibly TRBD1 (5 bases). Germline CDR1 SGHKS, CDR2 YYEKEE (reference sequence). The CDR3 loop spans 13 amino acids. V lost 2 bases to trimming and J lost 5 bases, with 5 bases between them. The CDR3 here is CASSLQDNSPLHF. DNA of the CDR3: TGTGCCAGCAGCTTACAGGATAATTCACCCCTCCACTTT.

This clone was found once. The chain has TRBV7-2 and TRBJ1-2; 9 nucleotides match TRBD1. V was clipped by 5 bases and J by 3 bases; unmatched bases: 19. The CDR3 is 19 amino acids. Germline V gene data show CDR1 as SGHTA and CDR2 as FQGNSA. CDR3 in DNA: TGTGCCAGCAGCCCCTACCATCGCGTACAGGGGGCAGGCGACTATGGCTACACCTTC. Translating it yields CASSPYHRVQGAGDYGYTF.

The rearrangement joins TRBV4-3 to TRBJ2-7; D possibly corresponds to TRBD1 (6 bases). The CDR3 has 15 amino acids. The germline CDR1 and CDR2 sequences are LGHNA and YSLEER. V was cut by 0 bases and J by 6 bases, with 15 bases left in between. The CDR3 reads CASSQDRDTTLEQYF. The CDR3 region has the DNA TGCGCCAGCAGCCAAGACCGGGACACTACCCTCGAGCAGTACTTC.

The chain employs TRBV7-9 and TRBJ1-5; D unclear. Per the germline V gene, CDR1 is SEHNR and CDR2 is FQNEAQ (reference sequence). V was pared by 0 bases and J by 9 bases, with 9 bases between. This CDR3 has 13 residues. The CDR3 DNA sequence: TGTGCCAGCAGCTTAGCGCTCGGTCTGCCCCAGCATTTT. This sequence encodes CASSLALGLPQHF. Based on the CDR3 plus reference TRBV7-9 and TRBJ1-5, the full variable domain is DTGVSQNPRHKITKRGQNVTFRCDPISEHNRLYWYRQTLGQGPEFLTYFQNEAQLEKSRLLSDRFSAERPKGSFSTLEIQRTEQGDSAMYLCASSLALGLPQHFGDGTRLSIL.

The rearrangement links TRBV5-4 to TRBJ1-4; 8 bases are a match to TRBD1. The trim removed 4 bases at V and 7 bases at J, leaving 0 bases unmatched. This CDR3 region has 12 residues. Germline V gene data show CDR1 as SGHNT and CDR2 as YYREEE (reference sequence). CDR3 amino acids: CASSGTGEKLFF. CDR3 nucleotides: TGTGCCAGCAGCGGGACAGGTGAAAAACTGTTTTTT.

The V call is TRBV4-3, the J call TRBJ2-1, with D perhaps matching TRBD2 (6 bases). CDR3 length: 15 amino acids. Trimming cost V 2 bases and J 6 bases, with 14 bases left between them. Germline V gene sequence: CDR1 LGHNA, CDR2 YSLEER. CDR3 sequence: CASSQFSHGGNEQFF. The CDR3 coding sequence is TGCGCCAGCAGCCAATTCAGTCACGGGGGCAATGAGCAGTTCTTC.

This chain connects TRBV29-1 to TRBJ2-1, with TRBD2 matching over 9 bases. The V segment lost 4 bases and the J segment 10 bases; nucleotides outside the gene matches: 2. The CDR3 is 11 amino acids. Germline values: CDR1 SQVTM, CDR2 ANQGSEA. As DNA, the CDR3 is TGCAGCGTTGGGGGACTAGCCGAGCAGTTCTTC. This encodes CSVGGLAEQFF.

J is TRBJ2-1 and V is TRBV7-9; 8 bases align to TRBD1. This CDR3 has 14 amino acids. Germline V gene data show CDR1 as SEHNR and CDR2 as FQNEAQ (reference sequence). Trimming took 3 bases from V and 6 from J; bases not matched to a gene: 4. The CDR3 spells CASSLDRVVNEQFF. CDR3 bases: TGTGCCAGCAGCTTGGACAGGGTTGTCAATGAGCAGTTCTTC.

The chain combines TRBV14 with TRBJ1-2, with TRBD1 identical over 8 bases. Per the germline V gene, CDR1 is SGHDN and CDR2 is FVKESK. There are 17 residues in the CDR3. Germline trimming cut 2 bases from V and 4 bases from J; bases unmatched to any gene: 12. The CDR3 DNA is TGTGCCAGCAGCCAAACAGGACGGACAGGGAGTCTCTATGGCTACACCTTC. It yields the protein CASSQTGRTGSLYGYTF.

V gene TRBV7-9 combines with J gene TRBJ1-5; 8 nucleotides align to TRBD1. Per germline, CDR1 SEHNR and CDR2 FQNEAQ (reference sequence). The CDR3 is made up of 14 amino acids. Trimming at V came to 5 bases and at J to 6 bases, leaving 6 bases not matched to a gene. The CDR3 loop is CASSPDRGSQPQHF. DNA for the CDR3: TGTGCCAGCAGCCCTGACAGGGGATCTCAGCCCCAGCATTTT.

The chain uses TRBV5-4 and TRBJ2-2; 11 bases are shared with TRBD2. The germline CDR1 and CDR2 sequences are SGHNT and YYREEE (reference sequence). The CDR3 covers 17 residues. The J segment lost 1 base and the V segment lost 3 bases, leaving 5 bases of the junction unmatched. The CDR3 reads CASSSYTSGGNTGELFF. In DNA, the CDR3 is TGTGCCAGCAGCTCATATACTAGCGGGGGGAACACCGGGGAGCTGTTTTTT.